This T cell receptor beta chain was sequenced for a study of T-cell reconstitution after alpha-beta-depleted transplantation in children. The V end was cut by 5 bases, the J end by 12 bases, with 14 bases between. The CDR3 extends over 12 amino acids. Germline CDR1 and CDR2: SEHNR and FQNEAQ (reference sequence). Study observations and caveats: Certain patients had high TCRbeta diversity at day 60, and it came from recipient T cells and thymic progenitors that survived.

About this clonotype itself: Its antigen remains unknown.

It was with unique molecular identifiers that the TCRbeta library was prepared. A single record per CDR3 protein comes from TCRdb applying MiXCR to the PCR reads. The table lists about 130,000 distinct CDR3 sequences, 9.5% to 10% of them singletons. This chain joins TRBV7-9 and TRBJ2-4; D is unresolved. The TCR was taken from a girl in the first two years of life who had a stem cell transplant for combined immunodeficiency, so the T cells may come from the graft donor. The material was PBMCs, mostly from graft donor cells, obtained 180 days after TCRalphabeta/CD19-depleted stem cell transplant. The CDR3 region is CASSPNGEDQYF. In DNA form, the CDR3 reads TGTGCCAGCAGCCCCAATGGCGAGGATCAGTACTTC.